The 32 T cell receptor beta chains below all came from one sample that was sequenced in a study of control samples from healthy donors and cancer patients. TCRdb's copy holds only in-frame clones and misses some; the assay was immunoSEQ multiplex PCR. The table includes about 160,000 clones, roughly 94% detected once. Sequencing was carried out using PBMCs. These receptors were obtained from a man aged 60-69 years with colorectal cancer.

The J gene is TRBJ2-7, the V gene TRBV3-1 (or the pseudogene TRBV3-2), with a possible D match to TRBD1 (7 bases). The CDR3 consists of 14 residues. Per the germline V gene, CDR1 is LGHDT and CDR2 is YNNKEL (reference sequence). V lost 4 bases and J lost 5, with 15 bases in between. CDR3 DNA: TGTGCCAGCAGCCCAGTAGGAGGGGGCGACGAGCAGTACTTC. Encoded protein: CASSPVGGGDEQYF.

J is TRBJ2-1 and V is TRBV29-1; 7 nucleotides align to TRBD2. The V gene's germline CDR1 is SQVTM and CDR2 ANQGSEA. Trimming at V came to 2 bases and at J to 1 base, leaving 8 bases not matched to a gene. CDR3 size: 16 residues. CDR3: CSVEKAWGGSYNEQFF. CDR3 nucleotide sequence: TGCAGCGTTGAAAAGGCGTGGGGGGGTTCCTACAATGAGCAGTTCTTC.

This clone occurred once. This sequence joins TRBV27 and TRBJ1-1, with D perhaps TRBD1 (6 bases). This CDR3 is 15 amino acids long. CDR1 and CDR2 from the germline V gene are MNHEY and SMNVEV (reference sequence). V was shortened by 8 bases and J by 2 bases, with 18 bases between the two germline ends. CDR3 bases: TGTGCCAGCCCTATCTGTTCGGGGGGCAACACTGAAGCTTTCTTT. Translated, it gives CASPICSGGNTEAFF.

The J gene is TRBJ1-2, the V gene TRBV6-5; 7 bases fit TRBD1. This CDR3 comprises 12 residues. V lost 10 bases and J lost 4; bases outside the gene matches: 6. Germline-derived CDR1 and CDR2 are MNHEY and SVGAGI. The CDR3 loop reads CATRDSLYGYTF. CDR3 nucleotide sequence: TGTGCCACCCGGGACAGTCTCTATGGCTACACCTTC.

The sample holds one count of this clone. This chain joins TRBV6-2 or TRBV6-3 and TRBJ1-1; perhaps TRBD1 as D (5 bases). The germline V gene encodes CDR1 MNHEY and CDR2 SVGEGT. Trimming stripped 5 bases from V and 4 bases from J, with 11 bases between. The CDR3 contains 13 residues. For the CDR3, the DNA is TGTGCCAGCAGTAGGCAGGGAAGCACTGAAGCTTTCTTT. The encoded protein is CASSRQGSTEAFF.

This chain uses TRBV30 with TRBJ1-1; D not certain. The CDR3 runs 14 residues. The ends were cut back, 2 bases at V and 0 bases at J, with 10 bases in the middle. The germline gives CDR1 GTSNPN, CDR2 SVGIG (reference sequence). CDR3 coding DNA: TGTGCCTGGAGTAGCACTCCGATGAACACTGAAGCTTTCTTT. Translating gives CAWSSTPMNTEAFF.

The genes are TRBV20-1 and TRBJ1-1; no clear D. Germline V gene data show CDR1 as DFQATT and CDR2 as SNEGSKA (reference sequence). Trimming removed 5 bases from V and 0 bases from J, with 4 bases in between. This CDR3 is built from 11 residues. The CDR3 nucleotides are TGCAGTGCTCCAGTGAACACTGAAGCTTTCTTT. Protein product: CSAPVNTEAFF.

The chain couples TRBV5-1 to TRBJ1-3; tentatively, D is TRBD1 (5 bases). The CDR3 loop spans 17 amino acids. CDR1 and CDR2 from the germline V gene are SGHRS and YFSETQ. Trimming cost V 0 bases and J 0 bases, with 13 bases left between them. CDR3 sequence: CASSLAAPGLSGNTIYF. Here the CDR3 DNA reads TGCGCCAGCAGCTTGGCCGCACCGGGACTCTCTGGAAACACCATATATTTT.

V gene TRBV11-2 combines with J gene TRBJ1-2; D call uncertain. V lost 0 bases to trimming and J lost 5 bases, with 13 bases between them. CDR3 size: 15 residues. The germline V gene encodes CDR1 SGHAT and CDR2 FQNNGV. The DNA of the CDR3 is TGTGCCAGCAGCTTAGACCCGCAAGGATTATATGGCTACACCTTC. Protein product: CASSLDPQGLYGYTF.

The chain employs TRBV29-1 and TRBJ1-2; 8 nucleotides line up with TRBD1. The trim removed 4 bases at V and 1 base at J, leaving 2 bases unmatched. From germline, CDR1 is SQVTM and CDR2 ANQGSEA. The CDR3 sequence is 13 residues long. CDR3 bases: TGCAGCGTTGGGGACAGGTATAACTATGGCTACACCTTC. Protein product: CSVGDRYNYGYTF. Full variable domain (outside the CDR3, taken from reference TRBV29-1 and TRBJ1-2): SAVISQKPSRDICQRGTSLTIQCQVDSQVTMMFWYRQQPGQSLTLIATANQGSEATYESGFVIDKFPISRPNLTFSTLTVSNMSPEDSSIYLCSVGDRYNYGYTFGSGTRLTVV.

The rearrangement uses TRBV7-9 and TRBJ1-3; 7 nucleotides agree with TRBD1. Looked up from germline, CDR1 is SEHNR and CDR2 is FQNEAQ (reference sequence). V lost 1 base and J lost 6; bases outside the gene matches: 6. The CDR3 is 15 amino acids. The CDR3 loop reads CASSLEQGRLNTIYF. CDR3 DNA: TGTGCCAGCAGCTTAGAACAGGGGCGATTAAACACCATATATTTT.

The gene calls are TRBV4-3 and TRBJ2-1; 9 bases match TRBD1. The CDR3 has 16 amino acids. Germline V gene lookup returns CDR1 LGHNA and CDR2 YSLEER. V shed 3 bases and J 8 bases; nucleotides not matched to a gene: 11. CDR3 DNA: TGCGCCAGCAGCCACGACCGGGACAGGGTTGGTTATGAGCAGTTCTTC. Protein product: CASSHDRDRVGYEQFF.

The rearrangement uses TRBV6-2 or TRBV6-3 and TRBJ2-1; D is perhaps TRBD1 (5 bases). Germline CDR1 and CDR2: MNHEY and SVGEGT. Trimming took 4 bases from V and 7 from J, leaving 8 bases between them. This CDR3 has 12 residues. CDR3 protein: CASSSQGNEQFF. CDR3 DNA: TGTGCCAGCAGTTCCCAGGGTAATGAGCAGTTCTTC.

The chain uses TRBV7-9 and TRBJ2-7; TRBD1 matches 7 bases. CDR1 is SEHNR and CDR2 is FQNEAQ in the germline V gene (reference sequence). V lost 5 bases and J lost 4; bases outside the gene matches: 14. The CDR3 has 16 residues. CDR3 sequence: CASSPPPGQETYEQYF. The DNA of the CDR3 is TGTGCCAGCAGCCCTCCCCCCGGACAGGAGACTTACGAGCAGTACTTC.

CDR3 sequence (DNA): TGCGCCAGCAGCTCGGGACTAGCGGCTAGCACAGATACGCAGTATTTT. The encoded protein is CASSSGLAASTDTQYF. V usage is TRBV5-1 and J usage is TRBJ2-3; TRBD2 matches 11 bases. Trimming cost V 3 bases and J 0 bases; bases outside gene matches: 3. CDR3 length equals 16 residues. Germline-derived CDR1 and CDR2 are SGHRS and YFSETQ.

The J gene is TRBJ1-5, the V gene TRBV28; the D gene is possibly TRBD1 (5 bases). This CDR3 region has 15 residues. Germline values: CDR1 MDHEN, CDR2 SYDVKM. V was clipped by 6 bases and J by 4 bases, with 16 bases between them. The CDR3 nucleotides read TGTGCCAGCAGATCCGCGGGGACGGGGAATCAGCCCCAGCATTTT. Protein product: CASRSAGTGNQPQHF.

This sequence joins TRBV4-2 and TRBJ1-4, with TRBD1 identical over 9 bases. The CDR3 has 15 residues. V lost 6 bases, J lost 7 bases, and 9 bases stayed unmatched. Germline CDR1 and CDR2: LGHNA and YNFKEQ. The CDR3 bases are TGTGCCAGCAGGGAGAAGGGACAGGGTGGTGAAAAACTGTTTTTT. Protein product: CASREKGQGGEKLFF.

Concerning this clone itself: The DNA is omitted, as the CDR3 cannot be located on it reliably, and the CDR3 follows TCRdb's listing. CDR3: CASSSSGYEAFF. The V call is TRBV5-4, the J call TRBJ1-1. 12 amino acids form the CDR3, both terminal residues included. Germline loops: CDR1 SGHNT, CDR2 YYREEE (reference sequence).

This clone is a singleton in its sample. This sequence joins TRBV30 and TRBJ1-6; D is ambiguous. V was shortened by 3 bases and J by 0 bases, with 18 bases between the two germline ends. The germline V gene encodes CDR1 GTSNPN and CDR2 SVGIG (reference sequence). This CDR3 comprises 18 residues. The CDR3 DNA sequence: TGTGCCTGGAGAGGGTCCCCGCGTCGAAGCTCCTATAATTCACCCCTCCACTTT. Its protein product is CAWRGSPRRSSYNSPLHF.

The genes are TRBV19 and TRBJ2-7, with D unclear. Deletions cut 7 bases from V and 4 bases from J, with 14 bases between. CDR1 and CDR2 from the germline V gene are LNHDA and SQIVND (reference sequence). The CDR3 contains 13 residues. The CDR3 loop reads CASTPGIGYEQYF. The CDR3 DNA reads as TGTGCCAGTACCCCGGGCATAGGGTACGAGCAGTACTTC.

The chain uses TRBV24-1 and TRBJ1-5; 7 positions match TRBD1. The V and J ends lost 9 bases and 0 bases, in that order; junction bases with no gene match: 19. This CDR3 region has 19 residues. From germline, CDR1 is KGHDR and CDR2 SFDVKD. The CDR3 DNA sequence: TGTGCCACCCTAATTCGACAGGGCCCCATACCGGTTAGCAATCAGCCCCAGCATTTT. It translates to CATLIRQGPIPVSNQPQHF.

The chain has TRBV18 and TRBJ1-1, with 9 bases matching TRBD1. V was clipped by 6 bases and J by 6 bases; unmatched bases: 2. CDR3 length: 12 residues. Looked up from germline, CDR1 is KGHSH and CDR2 is LQKENI. Here the CDR3 DNA reads TGTGCCAGCTCCCGGGACAGGGCTGAAGCTTTCTTT. Translation gives CASSRDRAEAFF.

V usage is TRBV2 and J usage is TRBJ1-2, with a possible D match to TRBD1 (5 bases). The V gene's germline CDR1 is SNHLY and CDR2 FYNNEI. There are 13 residues in the CDR3. V lost 9 bases to trimming and J lost 8 bases, with 19 bases between them. CDR3 protein: CARFTTLGGGYTF. The CDR3 region has the DNA TGTGCCAGATTCACGACCCTGGGGGGAGGCTACACCTTC.

This chain joins TRBV9 and TRBJ2-7; no definite D call. V lost 7 bases, J lost 3 bases, and 17 bases lay in between. This CDR3 is built from 14 residues. Per germline, CDR1 SGDLS and CDR2 YYNGEE. The CDR3 region has the DNA TGTGCCAGCCACCACCCCCCCTACTGCTACGAGCAGTACTTC. Its protein is CASHHPPYCYEQYF.

CDR3 sequence (DNA): TGTGCCAGCAGTTTAAGCCCCTACGAGCAGTACTTC. Amino acids: CASSLSPYEQYF. V usage is TRBV12-3 or TRBV12-4 and J usage is TRBJ2-7; no firm D call. The CDR3 contains 12 residues. V was shortened by 2 bases and J by 2 bases, with 4 bases between the two germline ends.

This clone was recorded only once. The chain links TRBV5-4 to TRBJ2-3; 9 bases line up with TRBD1. The CDR3 extends over 15 amino acids. Germline V CDR1 and CDR2: SGHNT, YYREEE (reference sequence). Unmatched junction bases numbered 3, after V lost 0 bases and J lost 4 bases. CDR3 DNA sequence: TGTGCCAGCAGCTTGGGGGGACAGGGACCAGATACGCAGTATTTT. It specifies CASSLGGQGPDTQYF.

This chain connects TRBV19 to TRBJ2-5; 8 bases are shared with TRBD2. The germline CDR1 and CDR2 sequences are LNHDA and SQIVND (reference sequence). The CDR3 is 15 residues long. V gave up 1 base and J gave up 9 bases; unmatched junction bases: 10. The CDR3 DNA reads as TGTGCCAGTAGTATAGTTGCGGGGGGTTTTCGGGCCCAGTACTTC. Its protein product is CASSIVAGGFRAQYF.

The V gene is TRBV9, the J gene TRBJ1-3; D call uncertain. The CDR3 contains 15 residues. Per the germline V gene, CDR1 is SGDLS and CDR2 is YYNGEE. The germline V and J ends were trimmed by 6 bases and 0 bases, with 13 bases remaining between them. DNA of the CDR3: TGTGCCAGCACTTCCTCGGGGAGCTCTGGAAACACCATATATTTT. Protein: CASTSSGSSGNTIYF.

The chain uses TRBV5-1 and TRBJ2-3; no reliable D call. The germline V gene has CDR1 SGHRS and CDR2 YFSETQ. CDR3 length: 12 residues. V lost 0 bases to trimming and J lost 6 bases, with 5 bases between them. The CDR3 nucleotides are TGCGCCAGCAGCTTGGAGGTCGATACGCAGTATTTT. The encoded protein is CASSLEVDTQYF.

CDR3 region: CASSPRGGSYNEQFF. The DNA for the CDR3 is TGTGCCAGCAGTCCTCGGGGGGGCTCCTACAATGAGCAGTTCTTC. This chain joins TRBV5-4 and TRBJ2-1; the match to TRBD2 covers 8 bases. The CDR3 is made up of 15 amino acids. V lost 5 bases and J lost 0; bases outside the gene matches: 4. Germline-derived CDR1 and CDR2 are SGHNT and YYREEE (reference sequence). Variable domain in full (rest from reference TRBV5-4 and TRBJ2-1): ETGVTQSPTHLIKTRGQQVTLRCSSQSGHNTVSWYQQALGQGPQFIFQYYREEENGRGNFPPRFSGLQFPNYSSELNVNALELDDSALYLCASSPRGGSYNEQFFGPGTRLTVL.

The sample holds a few counts of this clone. The CDR3 sequence is CASRSGTGVGYTF. CDR3 in DNA: TGTGCCAGCAGATCCGGGACAGGGGTCGGCTACACCTTC. J is TRBJ1-2 and V is TRBV28, with 10 bases lining up with TRBD1. The CDR3 spans 13 residues. V lost 6 bases and J lost 8; bases outside the gene matches: 6. Germline-derived CDR1 and CDR2 are MDHEN and SYDVKM.

The rearrangement links TRBV6-5 to TRBJ2-3; tentatively, D is TRBD1 (5 bases). The CDR3 is 14 residues long. Trimming removed 2 bases at V and 5 bases at J, with 11 bases between. Germline assignment: CDR1 MNHEY and CDR2 SVGAGI. CDR3 protein: CASSYRQGGDTQYF. As DNA, the CDR3 is TGTGCCAGCAGTTACCGGCAGGGCGGAGATACGCAGTATTTT.